Reported below is one TCR beta chain. Its antigen has not been determined. Nothing much larger sits one base from this clone, and base qualities are not available. In the study, sorted CD4+ and CD8+ blood T cells from patients with severe aplastic anemia and from healthy subjects underwent deep sequencing of TCR repertoires. Ficoll-Paque density gradient centrifugation was used to isolate peripheral blood mononuclear cells. Before DNA extraction, CD4+ and CD8+ T cells were sorted by FACS or by magnetic beads. This sample is part of a study of CD8+CD57+ T cells in acquired aplastic anemia listed by TCRdb under 2018. Regarding the complete study: DNA extracted from sorted CD4+ and CD8+ cells had a mean of about 3.2 ug, with a range of roughly 0.18 to 27.4 ug. An average of approximately 9.8 million reads for CD4+ cells and 11.0 million reads for CD8+ cells was obtained from healthy donor samples. The study at large found these results: No significant difference in CD8+ Simpson's diversity was found between patients and healthy controls (P=0.060). Although 25 to 30 CD8+ CDR3 sequences were shared by patients and controls, these sequences appeared highly expressed in patients and within the immunodominant clones of patients.

TCR beta VDJ combination and CDR3 sequence profiling used genomic DNA as the template. An Illumina HiSeq 2000 was the platform used for TCR repertoire sequencing. As for how the authors treated the data: Repertoire assessment relied on Simpson's diversity index, CDR3 size and DJ length profiles, and TRBV/TRBJ rearrangement plots. The most abundant DNA sequence in the deep sequencing data was taken as the immunodominant clone. CDR3 amino acid sequences were checked for sharing between subjects and were compared against published repertoires and the VDJdb database. TCRdb trimmed public reads at Q25 via fastp, called clones via MiXCR and kept in-frame beta chains. Here each entry gathers all rows of one CDR3 protein and keeps the most common genes and DNA. TCRdb, rather than the study authors, made the V and J calls. In all, the sample holds about 190,000 distinct CDR3 sequences, and about half of those were seen once. The top ten constitute about 17% of the sample.

The sequencing input was sorted CD4+, CD8+, or CD8+CD57+ T cells (not recorded which) from PBMCs. The receptor was isolated from a human donor in good health, serving as a control.

The CDR3 has the sequence CASSPLGDGQYF. At the DNA level, the sequence is TGCGCCAGCAGCCCCTTAGGGGACGGGCAGTACTTC. The rearranged chain carries TRBV4-1 and TRBJ2-7; the D gene could be TRBD1 or TRBD2, each one agreeing over 5 bases. The CDR3 measures 12 amino acids from cysteine to phenylalanine. Just the 36-base CDR3 DNA is kept, in frame starting at base 1. V sheds 4 bases and J sheds 9 bases, leaving 13 bases between their ends. CDR1 MGHRA and CDR2 YSYEKL were looked up in the germline V gene.